These 10 T cell receptor beta chains share one sample of origin, sequenced in a study of blood T cells in healthy people across ages. A second PCR of roughly 7 to 11 cycles used a sample-barcoded 5' primer and a J-beta primer mix. TCRdb analysed the 5' RACE reads with MiXCR anew, one entry per CDR3 protein. The sample includes some 1,500,000 distinct CDR3 sequences, 35% to 45% of them seen just once. Specimen: blood. The receptors stem from a woman under 30 in good health.

This clonotype has just a few counts. CDR3 sequence: CSCGGYSNQPQHF. DNA for the CDR3: TGCAGTTGCGGGGGTTATAGCAATCAGCCCCAGCATTTT. The V call is TRBV20-1, the J call TRBJ1-5; possibly TRBD1 for D (5 bases). CDR1 is DFQATT and CDR2 is SNEGSKA in the germline V gene (reference sequence). V was pared by 8 bases and J by 0 bases, with 11 bases between. The length of the CDR3 is 13 residues.

The chain employs TRBV19 and TRBJ1-1, with unresolved D. Germline V CDR1 and CDR2: LNHDA, SQIVND (reference sequence). CDR3 length equals 13 residues. The germline V and J ends were trimmed by 4 bases and 0 bases, with 6 bases remaining between them. This CDR3 reads CASSTTLNTEAFF. DNA of the CDR3: TGTGCCAGTAGTACGACCCTGAACACTGAAGCTTTCTTT.

In its sample, this clonotype was seen a few times. This chain connects TRBV12-3 or TRBV12-4 to TRBJ2-1, with 7 bases identical to TRBD2. This CDR3 comprises 16 residues. Trimming cost V 8 bases and J 4 bases; bases outside gene matches: 14. CDR3 DNA sequence: TGTGCCAGCGGAAATCTCTTGTCGGGAGGATACAATGAGCAGTTCTTC. Translated, it gives CASGNLLSGGYNEQFF.

This clonotype was seen a handful of times. This chain joins TRBV5-1 and TRBJ2-5; 7 bases align to TRBD2. The CDR3 totals 17 residues. Trimming at V came to 3 bases and at J to 4 bases, leaving 15 bases not matched to a gene. CDR1 and CDR2 from the germline V gene are SGHRS and YFSETQ. Written as DNA, the CDR3 is TGCGCCAGCAGCTATACCCCCGGGGGGAGTTTGATAGAGACCCAGTACTTC. Translated: CASSYTPGGSLIETQYF. Full variable domain (missing parts from reference TRBV5-1 and TRBJ2-5): KAGVTQTPRYLIKTRGQQVTLSCSPISGHRSVSWYQQTPGQGLQFLFEYFSETQRNKGNFPGRFSGRQFSNSRSEMNVSTLELGDSALYLCASSYTPGGSLIETQYFGPGTRLLVL.

Only a few counts were recorded for this clonotype. The J gene is TRBJ2-1, the V gene TRBV3-1; 11 bases are shared with TRBD2. After removal of 3 bases from V and 9 bases from J, the junction contained 7 bases not matched to a gene. Germline V lookup: CDR1 LGHDT, CDR2 YNNKEL (reference sequence). This CDR3 comprises 15 residues. CDR3 nucleotides: TGTGCCAGCAGCCAGGGGACTAGCGGTTTGGCTGAGCAGTTCTTC. The encoded protein is CASSQGTSGLAEQFF.

The chain carries TRBV10-3 and TRBJ1-5; D is ambiguous. V lost 8 bases to trimming and J lost 2 bases, with 13 bases between them. This CDR3 contains 14 residues. Germline CDR1 is ENHRY and CDR2 is SYGVKD. The CDR3 here is CAIGEGGGNQPQHF. CDR3 bases: TGTGCCATCGGCGAGGGCGGAGGCAATCAGCCCCAGCATTTT.

The chain joins TRBV7-9 to TRBJ1-4; possible D gene TRBD1, 5 bases. The CDR3 has 15 residues. V lost 1 base to trimming and J lost 8 bases, with 14 bases between them. In germline, CDR1 is SEHNR, CDR2 FQNEAQ (reference sequence). The CDR3 region is CASSLGQWEGEKLFF. The CDR3 DNA follows: TGTGCCAGCAGCTTAGGACAGTGGGAGGGGGAAAAACTGTTTTTT. Drawing the rest from reference TRBV7-9 and TRBJ1-4, the complete variable domain is DTGVSQNPRHKITKRGQNVTFRCDPISEHNRLYWYRQTLGQGPEFLTYFQNEAQLEKSRLLSDRFSAERPKGSFSTLEIQRTEQGDSAMYLCASSLGQWEGEKLFFGSGTQLSVL.

V gene TRBV15 combines with J gene TRBJ2-7, with TRBD1 matching 11 bases. This CDR3 has 20 residues. Germline CDR1 is LNHNV and CDR2 is YYDKDF (reference sequence). The V gene end was trimmed by 0 bases and the J gene end by 3 bases; junction bases not matched to a gene: 16. The CDR3 region has the DNA TGTGCCACCAGCAGAGATTTGGACAGGGGGCCTGAAACCCCTTTCTACGAGCAGTACTTC. Protein sequence: CATSRDLDRGPETPFYEQYF.

This clonotype was detected only a few times. This rearrangement joins TRBV10-3 to TRBJ2-3; 10 bases map to TRBD2. V shed 5 bases and J 1 base; nucleotides not matched to a gene: 3. Germline V lookup: CDR1 ENHRY, CDR2 SYGVKD. The CDR3 consists of 15 residues. CDR3 sequence (DNA): TGTGCCATCAGTCGCGGGACTAGCGGCACAGATACGCAGTATTTT. This codes for CAISRGTSGTDTQYF.

The chain employs TRBV29-1 and TRBJ2-6, with D tentatively TRBD1 (5 bases). Germline-derived CDR1 and CDR2 are SQVTM and ANQGSEA. The ends were cut back, 6 bases at V and 4 bases at J, with 16 bases in the middle. This CDR3 is 15 amino acids long. The CDR3 region has the DNA TGCAGCGTCGGAACGTACAGGAGCGGGGCCAACGTCCTGACTTTC. It encodes CSVGTYRSGANVLTF.